This T cell receptor beta chain originates from a study of shared clonotypes between healthy human individuals. General study findings and limits: In contrast to clonotypes shared by all four donors, non-shared clonotypes had lower generation probabilities. In general, naive subsets displayed greater estimated richness than memory subsets did.

The CDR3 length is 15 residues. Trimming stripped 3 bases from V and 3 bases from J, with 11 bases between. Germline CDR1 reads MDHEN; CDR2 reads SYDVKM. Details on this clone: Its antigen remains unknown.

Repertoires were generated with immunoSEQ multiplex PCR, while TCRdb's copy carries only in-frame clones and drops some. The sample carries about 1.1 million clones, approximately 80% recorded once. The chain combines TRBV28 with TRBJ2-2, with D possibly TRBD1 on 5 matching bases. The sequenced sample consisted of memory CD4+ T cells from PBMCs. Subset described: CD45RA-negative fraction. This TCR came from a man younger than 30 in good health. Some clones in this sample may be carry-over from other donors' samples. The CDR3 here is CASSLVGAYTGELFF. As DNA, the CDR3 is TGTGCCAGCAGTTTGGTAGGGGCGTACACCGGGGAGCTGTTTTTT.